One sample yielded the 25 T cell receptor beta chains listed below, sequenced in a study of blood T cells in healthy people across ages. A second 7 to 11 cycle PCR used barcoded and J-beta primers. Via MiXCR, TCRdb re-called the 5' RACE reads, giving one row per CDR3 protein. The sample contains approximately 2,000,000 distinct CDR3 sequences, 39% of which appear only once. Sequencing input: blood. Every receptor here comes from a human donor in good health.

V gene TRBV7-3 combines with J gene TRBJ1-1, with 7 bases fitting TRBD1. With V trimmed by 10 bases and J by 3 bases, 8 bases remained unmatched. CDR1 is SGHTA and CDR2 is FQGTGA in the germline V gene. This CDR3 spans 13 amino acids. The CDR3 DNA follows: TGTGCCACTGGGAGGGGGCGCGACACTGAAGCTTTCTTT. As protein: CATGRGRDTEAFF.

CDR3 bases: TGTGCCAGCAGCTTCTTATACGGGACAAGATTTAACTATGGCTACACCTTC. This translates into CASSFLYGTRFNYGYTF. The gene calls are TRBV7-2 and TRBJ1-2, with D possibly matching TRBD1 (6 bases). The CDR3 has 17 residues. Trimming removed 3 bases from V and 1 base from J, with 18 bases in between. Germline V gives CDR1 SGHTA, CDR2 FQGNSA.

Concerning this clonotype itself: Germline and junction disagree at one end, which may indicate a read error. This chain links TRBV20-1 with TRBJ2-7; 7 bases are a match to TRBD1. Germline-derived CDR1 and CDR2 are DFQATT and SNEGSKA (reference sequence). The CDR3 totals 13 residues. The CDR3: CSASPGQYYEQYF. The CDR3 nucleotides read TGCAGCGCTAGCCCGGGACAGTACTACGAGCAGTACTTC.

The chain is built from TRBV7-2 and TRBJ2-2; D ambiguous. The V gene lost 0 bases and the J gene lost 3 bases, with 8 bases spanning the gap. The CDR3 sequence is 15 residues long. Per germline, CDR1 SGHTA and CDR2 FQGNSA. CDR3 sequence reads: CASSLALVYTGELFF. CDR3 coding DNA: TGTGCCAGCAGCTTAGCCCTAGTTTACACCGGGGAGCTGTTTTTT.

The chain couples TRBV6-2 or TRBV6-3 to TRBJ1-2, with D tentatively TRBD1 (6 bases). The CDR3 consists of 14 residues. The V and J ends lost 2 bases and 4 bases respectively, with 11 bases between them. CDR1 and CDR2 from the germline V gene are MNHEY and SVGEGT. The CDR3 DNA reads TGTGCCAGCAGTTACCTCGGGGGCATCTATGGCTACACCTTC. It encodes CASSYLGGIYGYTF.

CDR3 DNA sequence: TGTGCCAGCAGCTTACGGGCAGGGGAAAGGGCGTATGAGCAGTTCTTC. Translation: CASSLRAGERAYEQFF. The chain employs TRBV7-9 and TRBJ2-1; D possibly corresponds to TRBD1 (6 bases). Per germline, CDR1 SEHNR and CDR2 FQNEAQ (reference sequence). This CDR3 is built from 16 residues. With 2 bases removed from V and 8 bases from J, the gap between germline ends came to 19 bases.

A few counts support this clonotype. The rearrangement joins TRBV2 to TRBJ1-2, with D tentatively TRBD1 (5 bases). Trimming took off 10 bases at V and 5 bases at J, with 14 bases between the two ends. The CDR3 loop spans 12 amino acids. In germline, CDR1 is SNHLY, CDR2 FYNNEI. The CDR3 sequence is CATGRGGYGYTF. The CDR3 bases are TGTGCCACCGGCCGGGGGGGATATGGCTACACCTTC.

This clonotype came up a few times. CDR3 nucleotide sequence: TGTGCCAGCAGCTGGGACAGGCCTATCTCCTACGAGCAGTACTTC. Protein: CASSWDRPISYEQYF. The rearrangement uses TRBV7-2 and TRBJ2-7; TRBD1 aligns across 8 bases. Germline CDR1 and CDR2: SGHTA and FQGNSA. The CDR3 is 15 amino acids. V trimming: 4 bases; J trimming: 0 bases; junction bases outside the gene matches: 5.

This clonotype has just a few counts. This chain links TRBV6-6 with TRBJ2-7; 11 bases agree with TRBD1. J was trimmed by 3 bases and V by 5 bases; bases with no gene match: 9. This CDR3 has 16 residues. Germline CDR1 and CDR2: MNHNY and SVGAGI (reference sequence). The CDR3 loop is CASSPNTGTGGYEQYF. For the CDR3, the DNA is TGTGCCAGCAGTCCTAATACCGGGACAGGGGGCTACGAGCAGTACTTC.

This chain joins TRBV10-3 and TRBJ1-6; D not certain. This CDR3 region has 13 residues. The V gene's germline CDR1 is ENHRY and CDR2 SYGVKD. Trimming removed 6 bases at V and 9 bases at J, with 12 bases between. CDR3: CAISPTDGSPLHF. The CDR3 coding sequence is TGTGCCATCAGCCCAACAGATGGTTCACCCCTCCACTTT.

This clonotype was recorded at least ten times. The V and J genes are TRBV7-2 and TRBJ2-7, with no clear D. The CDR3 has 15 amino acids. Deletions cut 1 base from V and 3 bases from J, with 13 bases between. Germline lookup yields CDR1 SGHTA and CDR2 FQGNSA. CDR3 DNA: TGTGCCAGCAGCTTAGTTGGTAGAAACGGCTACGAGCAGTACTTC. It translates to CASSLVGRNGYEQYF.

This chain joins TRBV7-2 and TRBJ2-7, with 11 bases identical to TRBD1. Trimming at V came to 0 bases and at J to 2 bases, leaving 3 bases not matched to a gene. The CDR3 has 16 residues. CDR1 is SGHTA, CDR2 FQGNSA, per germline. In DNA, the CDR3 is TGTGCCAGCAGCTTAGCGGGACAGGGGGTCACCTACGAGCAGTACTTC. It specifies CASSLAGQGVTYEQYF.

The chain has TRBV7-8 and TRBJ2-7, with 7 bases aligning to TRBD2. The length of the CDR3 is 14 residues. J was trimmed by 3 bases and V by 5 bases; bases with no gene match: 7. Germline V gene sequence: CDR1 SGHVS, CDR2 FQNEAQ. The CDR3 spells CASSLNGGIYEQYF. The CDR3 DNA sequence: TGTGCCAGCAGCCTCAACGGGGGGATCTACGAGCAGTACTTC. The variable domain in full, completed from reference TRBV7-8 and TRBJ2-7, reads GAGVSQSPRYKVAKRGQDVALRCDPISGHVSLFWYQQALGQGPEFLTYFQNEAQLDKSGLPSDRFFAERPEGSVSTLKIQRTQQEDSAVYLCASSLNGGIYEQYFGPGTRLTVT.

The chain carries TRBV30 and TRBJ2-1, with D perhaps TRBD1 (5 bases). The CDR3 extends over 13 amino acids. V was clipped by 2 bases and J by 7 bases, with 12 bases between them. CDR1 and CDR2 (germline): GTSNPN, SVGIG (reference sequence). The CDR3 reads CAWSYQGWNEQFF. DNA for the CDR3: TGTGCCTGGAGTTACCAGGGATGGAATGAGCAGTTCTTC.

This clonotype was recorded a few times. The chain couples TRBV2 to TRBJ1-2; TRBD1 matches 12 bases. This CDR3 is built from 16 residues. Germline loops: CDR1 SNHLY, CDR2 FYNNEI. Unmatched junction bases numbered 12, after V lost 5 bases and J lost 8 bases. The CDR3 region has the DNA TGTGCCAGCAGTCCGAGAGCACCGGGACAGGGGGCGGGCTACACCTTC. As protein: CASSPRAPGQGAGYTF. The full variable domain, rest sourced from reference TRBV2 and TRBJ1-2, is EPEVTQTPSHQVTQMGQEVILRCVPISNHLYFYWYRQILGQKVEFLVSFYNNEISEKSEIFDDQFSVERPDGSNFTLKIRSTKLEDSAMYFCASSPRAPGQGAGYTFGSGTRLTVV.

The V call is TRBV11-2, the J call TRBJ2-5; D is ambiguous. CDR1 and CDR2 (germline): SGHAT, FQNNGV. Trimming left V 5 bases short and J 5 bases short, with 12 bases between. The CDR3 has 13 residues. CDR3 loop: CASSGVVAETQYF. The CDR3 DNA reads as TGTGCCAGCAGCGGCGTGGTAGCTGAGACCCAGTACTTC.

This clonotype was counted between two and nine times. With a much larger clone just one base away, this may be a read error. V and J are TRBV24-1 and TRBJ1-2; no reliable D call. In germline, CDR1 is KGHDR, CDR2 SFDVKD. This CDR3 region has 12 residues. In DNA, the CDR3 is TGTGCCACCAGTGATGGGAGATATGGCCACACCTTC. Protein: CATSDGRYGHTF.

The CDR3 sequence is CASSLVGGREFTDTQYF. CDR3 sequence (DNA): TGCGCCAGCAGCTTGGTCGGCGGTAGGGAGTTCACAGATACGCAGTATTTT. The chain recombines TRBV5-1 with TRBJ2-3; a possible D gene is TRBD2 (5 bases). V was clipped by 0 bases and J by 2 bases, with 16 bases between them. The CDR3 is 17 amino acids. CDR1 and CDR2 from the germline V gene are SGHRS and YFSETQ.

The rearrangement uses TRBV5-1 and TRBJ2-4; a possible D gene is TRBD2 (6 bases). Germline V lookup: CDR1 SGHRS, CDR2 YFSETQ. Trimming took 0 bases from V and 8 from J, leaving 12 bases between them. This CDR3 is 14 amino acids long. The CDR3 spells CASSLVGRGDIQYF. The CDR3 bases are TGCGCCAGCAGCTTGGTTGGTCGCGGGGACATTCAGTACTTC.

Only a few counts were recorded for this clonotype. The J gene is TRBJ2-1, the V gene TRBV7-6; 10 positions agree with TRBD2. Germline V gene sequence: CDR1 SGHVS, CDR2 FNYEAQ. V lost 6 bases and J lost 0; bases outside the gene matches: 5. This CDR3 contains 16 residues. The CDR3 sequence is CASSGLAGDSYNEQFF. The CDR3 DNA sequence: TGTGCCAGCAGTGGGCTAGCGGGGGACTCCTACAATGAGCAGTTCTTC. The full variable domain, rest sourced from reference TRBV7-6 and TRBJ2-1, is GAGVSQSPRYKVTKRGQDVALRCDPISGHVSLYWYRQALGQGPEFLTYFNYEAQQDKSGLPNDRFSAERPEGSISTLTIQRTEQRDSAMYRCASSGLAGDSYNEQFFGPGTRLTVL.

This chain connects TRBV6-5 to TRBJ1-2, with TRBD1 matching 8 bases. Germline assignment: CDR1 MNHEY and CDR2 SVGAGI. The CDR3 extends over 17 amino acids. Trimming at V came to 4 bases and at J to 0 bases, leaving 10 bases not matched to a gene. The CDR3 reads CASSSYGDRSTNYGYTF. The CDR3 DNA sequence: TGTGCCAGCAGTTCATATGGGGACAGGTCTACTAACTATGGCTACACCTTC.

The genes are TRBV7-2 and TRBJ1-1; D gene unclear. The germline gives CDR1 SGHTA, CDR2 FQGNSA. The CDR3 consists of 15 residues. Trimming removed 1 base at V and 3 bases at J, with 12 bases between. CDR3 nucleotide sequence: TGTGCCAGCAGCTTAGGGGGAATGGGGTACACTGAAGCTTTCTTT. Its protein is CASSLGGMGYTEAFF. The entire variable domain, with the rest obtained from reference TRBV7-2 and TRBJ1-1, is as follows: GAGVSQSPSNKVTEKGKDVELRCDPISGHTALYWYRQSLGQGLEFLIYFQGNSAPDKSGLPSDRFSAERTGGSVSTLTIQRTQQEDSAVYLCASSLGGMGYTEAFFGQGTRLTVV.

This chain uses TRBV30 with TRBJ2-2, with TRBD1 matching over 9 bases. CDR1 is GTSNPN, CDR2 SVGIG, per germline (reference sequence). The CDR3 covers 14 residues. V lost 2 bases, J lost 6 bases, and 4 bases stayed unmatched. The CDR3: CAWSTGGDAGELFF. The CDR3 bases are TGTGCCTGGAGTACAGGGGGCGACGCCGGGGAGCTGTTTTTT.

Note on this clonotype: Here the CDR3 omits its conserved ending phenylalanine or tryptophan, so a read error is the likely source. CDR3 in DNA: TGCAGCGTTGAAGCCAGGGGGAGCTCTGGGGCCAACGTCCTGACTGTC. Its protein product is CSVEARGSSGANVLTV. The chain is built from TRBV29-1 and TRBJ2-6; 7 positions agree with TRBD1. The CDR3 loop spans 16 amino acids. V lost 1 base to trimming and J lost 0 bases; unmatched junction nucleotides: 3. Germline V gene sequence: CDR1 SQVTM, CDR2 ANQGSEA.

Here the CDR3 reads CASSQDPRGILYGYTF. CDR3 sequence (DNA): TGTGCCAGCAGCCAAGATCCAAGAGGAATCCTCTATGGCTACACCTTC. The chain couples TRBV4-2 to TRBJ1-2; the D is unclear. This CDR3 is 16 amino acids long. Germline loops: CDR1 LGHNA, CDR2 YNFKEQ. The V end lost 0 bases, the J end lost 4 bases, and 15 bases lay between the germline ends.